A single sample gave rise to the 12 T cell receptor beta chains below, sequenced in a study of naive and memory T cell subsets. Two oligonucleotides, mixed equimolar, formed the beta constant-region primer covering TRBC1 and TRBC2. TCRdb passed the UMI-ligation and nested PCR reads through MiXCR, listing each CDR3 protein once. The data hold about 90,000 distinct CDR3 sequences, with 7% observed a single time. Material: central memory CD4+ T cells from blood. These TCRs come from a human donor in good health.

The rearrangement joins TRBV29-1 to TRBJ2-5; a possible D gene is TRBD1 (5 bases). V was clipped by 5 bases and J by 5 bases, with 21 bases between them. The germline CDR1 and CDR2 sequences are SQVTM and ANQGSEA. This CDR3 has 15 amino acids. Here the CDR3 reads CSVSALDITRETQYF. The CDR3 DNA reads TGCAGCGTTTCCGCTTTGGACATCACGCGGGAGACCCAGTACTTC.

This clonotype was observed a handful of times. This sequence joins TRBV18 and TRBJ1-1, with D perhaps TRBD1 (6 bases). The CDR3 totals 14 residues. Per the germline V gene, CDR1 is KGHSH and CDR2 is LQKENI. Deletions cut 6 bases from V and 1 base from J, with 12 bases between. DNA for the CDR3: TGTGCCAGCTCCCAGGACAGACAGAACACTGAAGCTTTCTTT. This sequence encodes CASSQDRQNTEAFF.

This clonotype has only a few counts. The chain recombines TRBV10-3 with TRBJ1-6, with TRBD1 matching over 7 bases. The length of the CDR3 is 18 residues. V dropped 0 bases and J dropped 7; count of bases not matched to a gene: 12. CDR1 is ENHRY and CDR2 is SYGVKD in the germline V gene. The CDR3 sequence: CAISESRGAARGNSPLHF. CDR3 coding DNA: TGTGCCATCAGTGAGTCGCGGGGGGCGGCCAGGGGGAATTCACCCCTCCACTTT.

This clonotype was seen a few times. This chain joins TRBV20-1 and TRBJ2-2; perhaps TRBD1 as D (5 bases). The CDR3 covers 12 residues. Germline V lookup: CDR1 DFQATT, CDR2 SNEGSKA (reference sequence). The ends were cut back, 2 bases at V and 6 bases at J, with 7 bases in the middle. The CDR3 DNA sequence: TGCAGTGCTAGACCAGGGCCCGGGGAGCTGTTTTTT. As protein: CSARPGPGELFF.

This clonotype was seen only a few times. The genes are TRBV6-2 or TRBV6-3 and TRBJ2-7, with D possibly TRBD2 on 6 matching bases. The CDR3 is 15 amino acids. Trimming removed 2 bases from V and 3 bases from J, with 14 bases in between. Germline CDR1 MNHEY, CDR2 SVGEGT. The CDR3 DNA reads as TGTGCCAGCAGTTACGTAGGTTCGGGGGTCTACGAGCAGTACTTC. Translation: CASSYVGSGVYEQYF.

The chain recombines TRBV5-1 with TRBJ2-2, with 8 bases identical to TRBD1. Germline CDR1 SGHRS, CDR2 YFSETQ. This CDR3 region has 17 residues. The V segment lost 5 bases and the J segment 3 bases; nucleotides outside the gene matches: 12. The CDR3 DNA is TGCGCCAGCAGTCGCAACCCCGGGACAGGAGACACCGGGGAGCTGTTTTTT. Its translation: CASSRNPGTGDTGELFF. Drawing the rest from reference TRBV5-1 and TRBJ2-2, the complete variable domain is KAGVTQTPRYLIKTRGQQVTLSCSPISGHRSVSWYQQTPGQGLQFLFEYFSETQRNKGNFPGRFSGRQFSNSRSEMNVSTLELGDSALYLCASSRNPGTGDTGELFFGEGSRLTVL.

V usage is TRBV4-1 and J usage is TRBJ2-1; 13 bases line up with TRBD2. The germline gives CDR1 MGHRA, CDR2 YSYEKL. V lost 1 base, J lost 10 bases, and 4 bases stayed unmatched. The CDR3 is 15 amino acids. CDR3 nucleotides: TGCGCCAGCAGCCAAGTTAGGACTAGCGGGGGCGAGCAGTTCTTC. Translated: CASSQVRTSGGEQFF.

This clonotype was counted between two and nine times. The V gene is TRBV4-1, the J gene TRBJ2-1; D is possibly TRBD1 (6 bases). CDR3 length: 17 amino acids. Trimming removed 1 base at V and 6 bases at J, with 19 bases between. Germline V gene sequence: CDR1 MGHRA, CDR2 YSYEKL. The CDR3 protein is CASSQVRDTLDLNEQFF. The CDR3 DNA sequence: TGCGCCAGCAGCCAAGTGAGGGACACTCTCGACCTCAATGAGCAGTTCTTC.

This clonotype was counted many times. This chain connects TRBV20-1 to TRBJ2-7; D is unclear. This CDR3 spans 12 amino acids. Germline CDR1 is DFQATT and CDR2 is SNEGSKA (reference sequence). Trimming removed 6 bases at V and 6 bases at J, with 15 bases between. CDR3 in amino acids: CSAQAATGEQYF. CDR3 nucleotides: TGCAGTGCCCAGGCCGCTACGGGCGAGCAGTACTTC.

This rearrangement joins TRBV5-1 to TRBJ1-4, with D unresolved. This CDR3 is 13 amino acids long. Per the germline V gene, CDR1 is SGHRS and CDR2 is YFSETQ. V dropped 1 base and J dropped 8 bases, with 9 bases sitting between them. The CDR3 region has the DNA TGCGCCAGCAGCTTGTCCTATGGGGAAAAACTGTTTTTT. As protein: CASSLSYGEKLFF. Full variable domain (missing parts from reference TRBV5-1 and TRBJ1-4): KAGVTQTPRYLIKTRGQQVTLSCSPISGHRSVSWYQQTPGQGLQFLFEYFSETQRNKGNFPGRFSGRQFSNSRSEMNVSTLELGDSALYLCASSLSYGEKLFFGSGTQLSVL.

This clonotype was recorded a few times. The J gene is TRBJ2-3, the V gene TRBV27; D is perhaps TRBD2 (6 bases). The V end lost 4 bases, the J end lost 8 bases, and 13 bases lay between the germline ends. The CDR3 has 13 residues. Germline V gene sequence: CDR1 MNHEY, CDR2 SMNVEV (reference sequence). The CDR3 here is CASSWEEGSTQYF. The CDR3 DNA is TGTGCCAGCAGTTGGGAGGAGGGAAGTACGCAGTATTTT.

V usage is TRBV12-3 or TRBV12-4 and J usage is TRBJ2-2; D is uncertain. The CDR3 length is 13 residues. Trimming stripped 3 bases from V and 8 bases from J, with 10 bases between. CDR3 nucleotide sequence: TGTGCCAGCAGTTTCAGTCCCCGGGGGGAGCTGTTTTTT. It translates to CASSFSPRGELFF.